Shown below are 8 T cell receptor beta chains from a single sample sequenced in a study of blood T cell repertoires in COVID-19 (dated by TCRdb to about 2020). Libraries were constructed by the immunoSEQ multiplex PCR assay. Held by TCRdb, this immuneACCESS table contains in-frame sequences only and omits some clones. Under half of the omission traces to an unresolved V gene where checked; the cause of the rest is unknown. The sample data list around 460,000 clones, and roughly 90% of these were observed just once. The ten largest clones capture roughly 0.87% of the sample. The sequenced sample was peripheral blood. The receptor source for this set is a man between 18 and 29 years old with COVID-19, enrolled during active disease.

The genes are TRBV10-3 and TRBJ2-5, with D possibly being TRBD1 (6 bases). The germline gives CDR1 ENHRY, CDR2 SYGVKD. The CDR3 is 14 residues long. Trimming took 4 bases from V and 2 from J, leaving 11 bases between them. CDR3 loop: CAISGPGQQETQYF. CDR3 coding DNA: TGTGCCATCAGTGGCCCCGGACAGCAAGAGACCCAGTACTTC.

This CDR3 is CASSDRSLAGRRETQYF. The CDR3 DNA reads TGCGCCAGCAGCGACCGGAGCCTAGCGGGGCGGAGGGAGACCCAGTACTTC. The chain uses TRBV4-1 and TRBJ2-5; 9 nucleotides align to TRBD2. Per the germline V gene, CDR1 is MGHRA and CDR2 is YSYEKL. The V gene end was trimmed by 5 bases and the J gene end by 5 bases; junction bases not matched to a gene: 15. This CDR3 region has 17 residues.

This chain joins TRBV15 and TRBJ2-7; no clear D gene. The CDR3 covers 16 residues. V was trimmed by 0 bases and J by 1 base, leaving 13 bases between them. Germline CDR1 is LNHNV and CDR2 is YYDKDF (reference sequence). CDR3 DNA sequence: TGTGCCACCAGCAGAGATCGGAGAATCGTATCCTACGAGCAGTACTTC. It is translated as CATSRDRRIVSYEQYF.

This rearrangement joins TRBV6-4 to TRBJ2-2, with D maybe TRBD2 (6 bases). The germline CDR1 and CDR2 sequences are MRHNA and SNTAGT. Trimming stripped 0 bases from V and 1 base from J, with 9 bases between. The length of the CDR3 is 16 residues. The CDR3 nucleotides read TGTGCCAGCAGTGACTCGATGCGGGGGAACACCGGGGAGCTGTTTTTT. It specifies CASSDSMRGNTGELFF.

This clone was counted a few times. V is TRBV5-1 and J is TRBJ2-2; possible D gene TRBD1, 6 bases. Germline CDR1 reads SGHRS; CDR2 reads YFSETQ. The V gene lost 1 base and the J gene lost 4 bases, with 11 bases spanning the gap. The CDR3 contains 15 residues. The CDR3 DNA reads TGCGCCAGCAGCTTGACAGGGACGGTCACCGGGGAGCTGTTTTTT. Encoded protein: CASSLTGTVTGELFF.

This chain connects TRBV6-2 or TRBV6-3 to TRBJ2-7; D is unclear. CDR3 length: 12 residues. Trimming shortened V by 2 bases and J by 6 bases, and 8 bases separated the two germline ends. Germline lookup yields CDR1 MNHEY and CDR2 SVGEGT. The CDR3 region has the DNA TGTGCCAGCAGTTACCAAGCGCTCGAGCAGTACTTC. It translates to CASSYQALEQYF.

The chain couples TRBV5-6 to TRBJ1-4; D not certain. The V and J ends lost 4 bases and 2 bases respectively, with 18 bases between them. CDR1 is SGHDT and CDR2 is YYEEEE in the germline V gene. The length of the CDR3 is 17 residues. CDR3: CASSQRSRGFTNEKLFF. CDR3 nucleotide sequence: TGTGCCAGCAGCCAAAGATCACGGGGATTCACTAATGAAAAACTGTTTTTT. The full variable domain, completed using reference TRBV5-6 and TRBJ1-4, is DAGVTQSPTHLIKTRGQQVTLRCSPKSGHDTVSWYQQALGQGPQFIFQYYEEEERQRGNFPDRFSGHQFPNYSSELNVNALLLGDSALYLCASSQRSRGFTNEKLFFGSGTQLSVL.

The chain uses TRBV27 and TRBJ2-5; 9 bases fit TRBD2. CDR3 size: 17 residues. The V gene's germline CDR1 is MNHEY and CDR2 SMNVEV (reference sequence). The V and J ends lost 5 bases and 3 bases, in that order; junction bases with no gene match: 13. CDR3 nucleotide sequence: TGTGCCAGCAGTGACACCCCGTCCGCGGGAGGGGAAGAGACCCAGTACTTC. Its translation is CASSDTPSAGGEETQYF.